This is a list of T cell receptor beta chains from one sample in a study of T cell changes during pregnancy in multiple sclerosis. The repertoire was sequenced with immunoSEQ multiplex PCR; TCRdb's copy has only in-frame clones and lacks some. The table includes roughly 30,000 clones, about nine tenths detected once. The sequencing used CD8+ T cells from peripheral blood mononuclear cells, collected in the second trimester of pregnancy. These TCRs come from a female donor with multiple sclerosis, enrolled in a pregnancy study. CDR3s include the opening cysteine and the closing phenylalanine or tryptophan. Fields, in order: J gene, clone size, V gene, D gene, CDR3 DNA, CDR3 protein. The D gene is left open where the match is weak. Clone size is stated in some rows and not others, as once, few, many or a class when expanded.

TRBJ1-2 | NA | TRBV29-1 | NA | TGCAGCGTTGATTCCGTCAGGCGCTCCTATGGCTACACCTTC | CSVDSVRRSYGYTF
TRBJ2-3 | NA | TRBV6-4 | NA | TGTGCCAGCAGTGACGGTACAGCGGCTGAAACAGATACGCAGTATTTT | CASSDGTAAETDTQYF
TRBJ2-1 | NA | TRBV7-9 | NA | TGTGCCAGCAGCTTAGGATCCAGAACCTACAATGAGCAGTTCTTC | CASSLGSRTYNEQFF
TRBJ2-7 | NA | TRBV28 | NA | TGTGCCAGCAGTTACAGGGCCTACGAGCAGTACTTC | CASSYRAYEQYF
TRBJ2-5 | NA | TRBV15 | TRBD2 | TGTGCCACCAGCAGGCCGATAGCGGGAGTTGAGACCCAGTACTTC | CATSRPIAGVETQYF
TRBJ2-1 | NA | TRBV4-1 | TRBD2 | TGCGCCAGCAGCCAAGAAGGGACTAGCGGCAATGAGCAGTTCTTC | CASSQEGTSGNEQFF
TRBJ1-1 | NA | TRBV15 | NA | TGTGCCACCAGCAGAGATCAGCAGGGTAAAAAAAACACTGAAGCTTTCTTT | CATSRDQQGKKNTEAFF
TRBJ2-1 | NA | TRBV9 | NA | TGTGCCAGCAGCGTATACCAGGGGAGTGGGAATGAGCAGTTCTTC | CASSVYQGSGNEQFF
TRBJ2-5 | NA | TRBV4-3 | NA | TGCGCCAGCAGCCAAGACAGGGTGCAAGAGACCCAGTACTTC | CASSQDRVQETQYF
TRBJ1-2 | NA | TRBV27 | TRBD1 | TGTGCCAGCAGTCACACCACAGGGGGCGCGCTCTATGGCTACACCTTC | CASSHTTGGALYGYTF
TRBJ2-7 | NA | TRBV27 | TRBD1 | TGTGCCAGCAGGTCTCGGGACAGCTCCTACGAGCAGTACTTC | CASRSRDSSYEQYF
TRBJ2-1 | NA | TRBV6-1 | NA | TGTGCCAGCGTTCTGGAACTAGACTACAATGAGCAGTTCTTC | CASVLELDYNEQFF
TRBJ1-2 | NA | TRBV7-9 | NA | TGTGCCAGCAGCTTAGCGGCAGGGGAAAATTACTATGGCTACACCTTC | CASSLAAGENYYGYTF
TRBJ2-1 | NA | TRBV5-6 | NA | TGTGCCAGCAGCCTACTAGACCCCGCCAATGAGCAGTTCTTC | CASSLLDPANEQFF
TRBJ2-7 | NA | TRBV4-1 | TRBD2 | TGCGCCAGCACCCCAACTAGCGGAGCCTACGAGCAGTACTTC | CASTPTSGAYEQYF
TRBJ2-3 | once | TRBV4-1 | TRBD1 | TGCGCCAGCAGCCTTCCGGGACAGAGCACAGATACGCAGTATTTT | CASSLPGQSTDTQYF
TRBJ2-1 | NA | TRBV6-4 | TRBD2 | TGTGCCAGCAGTCAGCTAGCGGGCTCGAATGAGCAGTTCTTC | CASSQLAGSNEQFF
TRBJ2-5 | NA | TRBV6-1 | TRBD2 | TGTGCCAGCAGTGATCGGCTAGCGGGAGTAGAGACCCAGTACTTC | CASSDRLAGVETQYF
TRBJ2-2 | NA | TRBV21-1 | NA | TGTGCCAGCAGCAAAGGTTCAGGGGATAGGAACACCGGGGAGCTGTTTTTT | CASSKGSGDRNTGELFF
TRBJ2-7 | NA | TRBV7-9 | NA | TGTGCCAGCAGGTTTGGAGGGAGCTCCTACGAGCAGTACTTC | CASRFGGSSYEQYF
TRBJ2-3 | NA | TRBV10-1 | NA | TGCGCCAGCAGTGAGAAGGGATGGGGCGCAGATACGCAGTATTTT | CASSEKGWGADTQYF
TRBJ1-2 | NA | TRBV6-5 | NA | TGTGCCAGCAGCTATCGTACGGGAGGCTATGGCTACACCTTC | CASSYRTGGYGYTF
TRBJ2-2 | NA | TRBV6-4 | NA | TGTGCCAGCAGTGATGTCGCCCTCAGGGACACCGGGGAGCTGTTTTTT | CASSDVALRDTGELFF
TRBJ2-7 | NA | TRBV29-1 | NA | TGCAGCGTCTGGGACACCTACTACGAGCAGTACTTC | CSVWDTYYEQYF
TRBJ1-1 | NA | TRBV7-9 | NA | TGTGCCAGCAGGTCCCCCCGGGATGATAATGAAGCTTTCTTT | CASRSPRDDNEAFF
TRBJ1-5 | NA | TRBV5-6 | TRBD1 | TGTGCCAGCAGCTCTACAGGGGTCAATCAGCCCCAGCATTTT | CASSSTGVNQPQHF